What follows are 12 T cell receptor beta chains derived from one specimen sequenced in a study of blood T cell repertoires in COVID-19. Some clones are missing from TCRdb's copy, which holds only in-frame ones; the method was immunoSEQ multiplex PCR. The table shows approximately 200,000 clones, with about 86% occurring only once. Material: peripheral blood. All receptors come from a man aged 18 to 30 with active or convalescent COVID-19.

The chain couples TRBV10-3 to TRBJ1-1; D perhaps matches TRBD1 (6 bases). V lost 3 bases and J 2 bases, leaving 13 bases between the germline ends. The germline V gene encodes CDR1 ENHRY and CDR2 SYGVKD. This CDR3 contains 15 residues. This CDR3 reads CAISDSGGTNTEAFF. The CDR3 bases are TGTGCCATCAGTGATTCGGGGGGGACAAACACTGAAGCTTTCTTT.

The chain recombines TRBV6-2 or TRBV6-3 with TRBJ2-7, with 7 bases that match TRBD2. The V gene's germline CDR1 is MNHEY and CDR2 SVGEGT. This CDR3 is built from 17 residues. Germline trimming cut 4 bases from V and 0 bases from J; bases unmatched to any gene: 12. This CDR3 reads CASSSYFGGRLSYEQYF. Here the CDR3 DNA reads TGTGCCAGCAGTTCTTATTTCGGCGGGAGACTCTCCTACGAGCAGTACTTC.

This clone was picked up a small number of times. The chain uses TRBV6-5 and TRBJ1-2, with D possibly being TRBD1 (5 bases). The V end was cut by 5 bases, the J end by 4 bases, with 11 bases between. Germline V gene data show CDR1 as MNHEY and CDR2 as SVGAGI. This CDR3 contains 13 residues. In DNA form, the CDR3 reads TGTGCCAGCAGTCCCAGCCAGGGCTATGGCTACACCTTC. Its protein is CASSPSQGYGYTF.

This clone was recorded only once. CDR3 coding DNA: TGCGCCAGCAGCTTGCGGTCGGCCGGGGTCCCCTACGAGCAGTACTTC. It is translated as CASSLRSAGVPYEQYF. This chain links TRBV5-1 with TRBJ2-7; possibly TRBD2 for D (5 bases). V gave up 1 base and J gave up 2 bases, with 16 bases separating them. Germline V gene lookup returns CDR1 SGHRS and CDR2 YFSETQ. CDR3 length equals 16 residues.

The CDR3 DNA sequence: TGCGCCAGCAGTCGGAGAACAGGGCAATTTGAAGCTTTCTTT. This gives the protein CASSRRTGQFEAFF. The chain recombines TRBV23-1 with TRBJ1-1, with D possibly being TRBD1 (6 bases). TRBV23-1 is sorted into the ORF group, with uncertain function. The V end lost 4 bases, the J end lost 7 bases, and 16 bases lay between the germline ends. The CDR3 runs to 14 residues.

The CDR3 sequence is CASSMRETNTEAFF. The CDR3 region has the DNA TGTGCCAGTAGTATGCGGGAGACTAACACTGAAGCTTTCTTT. V and J are TRBV19 and TRBJ1-1; no clear D. The V end lost 3 bases, the J end lost 2 bases, and 10 bases lay between the germline ends. The germline V gene has CDR1 LNHDA and CDR2 SQIVND (reference sequence). There are 14 residues in the CDR3.

The chain is built from TRBV18 and TRBJ2-1, with 8 positions matching TRBD2. V lost 2 bases, J lost 0 bases, and 6 bases stayed unmatched. Germline loops: CDR1 KGHSH, CDR2 LQKENI. The CDR3 loop spans 17 amino acids. The CDR3 DNA reads TGTGCCAGCTCACCATATGGCGGGGGGAGCTCCTACAATGAGCAGTTCTTC. Its translation is CASSPYGGGSSYNEQFF.

CDR3 DNA: TGTGCCAGCAGCTTAGGGGGGACTACCTACGAGCAGTACTTC. Translated, it gives CASSLGGTTYEQYF. The chain joins TRBV7-9 to TRBJ2-7; 7 bases align to TRBD2. Germline V gives CDR1 SEHNR, CDR2 FQNEAQ (reference sequence). CDR3 length: 14 amino acids. V was clipped by 1 base and J by 2 bases; unmatched bases: 2. The full variable domain, rest sourced from reference TRBV7-9 and TRBJ2-7, is DTGVSQNPRHKITKRGQNVTFRCDPISEHNRLYWYRQTLGQGPEFLTYFQNEAQLEKSRLLSDRFSAERPKGSFSTLEIQRTEQGDSAMYLCASSLGGTTYEQYFGPGTRLTVT.

The rearrangement links TRBV10-3 to TRBJ1-1; 7 bases match TRBD1. The V and J ends lost 4 bases and 4 bases, in that order; junction bases with no gene match: 6. The CDR3 contains 14 residues. Looked up from germline, CDR1 is ENHRY and CDR2 is SYGVKD. This chain's CDR3 is CAISVAPGGTEAFF. CDR3 DNA sequence: TGTGCCATCAGTGTTGCCCCAGGGGGCACTGAAGCTTTCTTT.

This chain links TRBV5-1 with TRBJ2-2; perhaps TRBD2 as D (5 bases). Germline V gives CDR1 SGHRS, CDR2 YFSETQ. The CDR3 is 16 residues long. Trimming removed 0 bases at V and 4 bases at J, with 13 bases between. CDR3: CASSLATTGITGELFF. The CDR3 coding sequence is TGCGCCAGCAGCTTGGCCACGACGGGGATCACCGGGGAGCTGTTTTTT.

This clone was recorded only once. In DNA form, the CDR3 reads TGCAGCGTTTTCCCGGGAGCGGGGCTATACAATGAGCAGTTCTTC. Protein sequence: CSVFPGAGLYNEQFF. The J gene is TRBJ2-1, the V gene TRBV29-1; 7 nucleotides agree with TRBD2. Trimming took 5 bases from V and 4 from J; bases not matched to a gene: 11. The V gene's germline CDR1 is SQVTM and CDR2 ANQGSEA. The CDR3 spans 15 residues.

This chain joins TRBV19 and TRBJ2-7, with D perhaps TRBD2 (5 bases). This CDR3 has 11 amino acids. Germline assignment: CDR1 LNHDA and CDR2 SQIVND (reference sequence). The V and J ends lost 10 bases and 6 bases respectively, with 13 bases between them. CDR3 bases: TGTGCCACCGGGTGGGCGGGCGAGCAGTACTTC. Protein product: CATGWAGEQYF. The whole variable domain, filled in from reference TRBV19 and TRBJ2-7, reads DGGITQSPKYLFRKEGQNVTLSCEQNLNHDAMYWYRQDPGQGLRLIYYSQIVNDFQKGDIAEGYSVSREKKESFPLTVTSAQKNPTAFYLCATGWAGEQYFGPGTRLTVT.